This section outlines one T cell receptor (beta chain) sequence together with its context. The entry originates in a study of blood T cell repertoires in COVID-19. The wider study: COVID-19 samples, acute and convalescent, were from the United States, Italy and Spain. Sources were T cells, B-cell-depleted T cells, or PBMCs; the material itself was cDNA or gDNA.

In the authors' methods: Reference gene primer amplification in the assay estimated nucleated cell counts. Measured with immunoSEQ multiplex PCR; TCRdb has only the in-frame clones, and not every one. V and J calls and clone size are copied from that table; D and trimming were computed from the DNA. The table records roughly 70,000 clones, about 68% of them present only once. Trimming took 3 bases from V and 5 from J, leaving 13 bases between them. Germline V gene sequence: CDR1 LNHDA, CDR2 SQIVND (reference sequence). The CDR3 consists of 14 residues. The sequence was obtained from a woman in her 70s with acute or convalescent COVID-19. The sequencing input was peripheral blood. The V gene is TRBV19, the J gene TRBJ2-5; D possibly corresponds to TRBD2 (5 bases). CDR3 sequence reads: CASSIRGSGETQYF. As DNA, the CDR3 is TGTGCCAGTAGTATCCGGGGATCGGGGGAGACCCAGTACTTC.